These T cell receptor beta chains were read from a single sample in a study of blood T cell repertoires in COVID-19. Sequenced by immunoSEQ multiplex PCR; TCRdb stores in-frame clones only, minus some. Here the sample spans about 55,000 clones, 85% to 90% being singletons. The sequencing sample was made of peripheral blood. These receptors were obtained from a man in his sixties with acute or convalescent COVID-19. Each CDR3 is given with its conserved first and last residue. D genes are given only for firm matches. The size field is filled for only some rows; it gives once, few, many or a size class.

v_call: TRBV27; d_call: NA; j_call: TRBJ2-1; clone_size: NA; cdr3_nt: TGTGCCACTCACCAGGGGTTCAATGAGCAGTTCTTC; cdr3_aa: CATHQGFNEQFF
v_call: TRBV29-1; d_call: TRBD2; j_call: TRBJ2-5; clone_size: NA; cdr3_nt: TGCAGCGTTGAAGGGGCGGGAGGACGGGAGACCCAGTACTTC; cdr3_aa: CSVEGAGGRETQYF
v_call: TRBV28; d_call: TRBD1; j_call: TRBJ1-4; clone_size: NA; cdr3_nt: TGTGCCAGCACCCAAAATCAGGGGGCGCGGGAAAAACTGTTTTTT; cdr3_aa: CASTQNQGAREKLFF
v_call: TRBV28; d_call: TRBD1; j_call: TRBJ2-3; clone_size: NA; cdr3_nt: TGTGCCAGCAGTATCCAGGGGGCTAGGACAGATACGCAGTATTTT; cdr3_aa: CASSIQGARTDTQYF
v_call: TRBV7-2; d_call: NA; j_call: TRBJ1-1; clone_size: NA; cdr3_nt: TGTGCCAGCAGCTTAATCCCAGGGGACACTGAAGCTTTCTTT; cdr3_aa: CASSLIPGDTEAFF
v_call: TRBV3-1/TRBV3-2; d_call: NA; j_call: TRBJ1-1; clone_size: NA; cdr3_nt: TGTGCCAGCAGCCAGGTGGAGAGCACTGAAGCTTTCTTT; cdr3_aa: CASSQVESTEAFF
v_call: TRBV19; d_call: TRBD1; j_call: TRBJ1-3; clone_size: NA; cdr3_nt: TGTGCCAGTAGTAACAGGGGTGGAAACACCATATATTTT; cdr3_aa: CASSNRGGNTIYF
v_call: TRBV11-1; d_call: NA; j_call: TRBJ2-1; clone_size: NA; cdr3_nt: TGTGCCAGCAGCTCGACTAGCAATGAGCAGTTCTTC; cdr3_aa: CASSSTSNEQFF
v_call: TRBV2; d_call: NA; j_call: TRBJ1-5; clone_size: NA; cdr3_nt: TGTGCCAGCAGTAGTCAGGGAGGGAGCAATCAGCCCCAGCATTTT; cdr3_aa: CASSSQGGSNQPQHF
v_call: TRBV30; d_call: TRBD1; j_call: TRBJ2-1; clone_size: NA; cdr3_nt: TGTGCCTGGAGTAGTAAGGGACAGTACAATGAGCAGTTCTTC; cdr3_aa: CAWSSKGQYNEQFF
v_call: TRBV12-3/TRBV12-4; d_call: TRBD2; j_call: TRBJ2-1; clone_size: NA; cdr3_nt: TGTGCCAGCAGCCCCGGGGTAGCGGGAGTGCAGTTCTTC; cdr3_aa: CASSPGVAGVQFF
v_call: TRBV19; d_call: TRBD2; j_call: TRBJ2-1; clone_size: NA; cdr3_nt: TGTGCCAGTACCTCCCGAGGACTAGCGAGACCAGGCTCCTACAATGAGCAGTTCTTC; cdr3_aa: CASTSRGLARPGSYNEQFF
v_call: TRBV12-3/TRBV12-4; d_call: TRBD1; j_call: TRBJ2-7; clone_size: NA; cdr3_nt: TGTGCCAGCAGTTCGGGACAGGGATTCAAGCAGTACTTC; cdr3_aa: CASSSGQGFKQYF
v_call: TRBV28; d_call: NA; j_call: TRBJ2-3; clone_size: NA; cdr3_nt: TGTGCCAGCAGTCATAGCGATCCAGATACGCAGTATTTT; cdr3_aa: CASSHSDPDTQYF
v_call: TRBV5-4; d_call: TRBD1; j_call: TRBJ2-2; clone_size: few; cdr3_nt: TGTGCCAGCAGCTTCCCGGGACAGGGATCGACCGGGGAGCTGTTTTTT; cdr3_aa: CASSFPGQGSTGELFF